One and the same sample provided the 9 T cell receptor beta chains below, sequenced in a study of long-term antiretroviral therapy in people with HIV. Samples were assayed with immunoSEQ v3.0 at survey level. Here immunoSEQ multiplex PCR was the method, and the copy in TCRdb shows in-frame clones only, minus some. The sample comprises roughly 20,000 clones, around 79% of which are singletons, and 10% to 13% rests with the top ten. The sample was unsorted PBMCs, taken 2.3 years after starting antiretroviral therapy. The receptors derive from a woman between 40 and 50 years old with HIV.

The V call is TRBV7-9, the J call TRBJ2-7, with a tentative D call TRBD1 (6 bases). The CDR3 contains 16 residues. With 4 bases removed from V and 0 bases from J, the gap between germline ends came to 16 bases. CDR1 is SEHNR, CDR2 FQNEAQ, per germline (reference sequence). As DNA, the CDR3 is TGTGCCAGCAGCTACACAGGGAGCGGAAACTCCTACGAGCAGTACTTC. Its translation: CASSYTGSGNSYEQYF.

The rearrangement joins TRBV4-3 to TRBJ1-3; 7 bases map to TRBD1. This CDR3 spans 15 amino acids. From germline, CDR1 is LGHNA and CDR2 YSLEER. J gave up 2 bases and V 1 base, and 2 bases lay outside the gene matches. CDR3 sequence reads: CASSQGQGTGNTIYF. DNA of the CDR3: TGCGCCAGCAGCCAAGGACAGGGAACTGGAAACACCATATATTTT.

This clone was seen only a few times. This rearrangement joins TRBV4-1 to TRBJ1-1, with unresolved D. Germline V lookup: CDR1 MGHRA, CDR2 YSYEKL. The CDR3 extends over 15 amino acids. Between the trimmed V and J ends, which lost 2 bases and 3 bases, there was a span of 13 bases. The CDR3 DNA reads as TGCGCCAGCAGCCAAAAAGGCGGAATCCACACTGAAGCTTTCTTT. Amino acid sequence: CASSQKGGIHTEAFF.

J is TRBJ1-4 and V is TRBV9; D call uncertain. There are 12 residues in the CDR3. Germline assignment: CDR1 SGDLS and CDR2 YYNGEE. Trimming shortened V by 0 bases and J by 7 bases, and 4 bases separated the two germline ends. The CDR3 loop is CASSVESEKLFF. CDR3 bases: TGTGCCAGCAGCGTAGAAAGTGAAAAACTGTTTTTT.

This clone showed up just a few times. V and J are TRBV10-1 and TRBJ1-2; 7 bases match TRBD1. Germline trimming cut 0 bases from V and 5 bases from J; bases unmatched to any gene: 9. The CDR3 is 16 residues long. Germline values: CDR1 WNHNN, CDR2 SYGVQD (reference sequence). The CDR3 spells CASSESRTGAGYGYTF. Written as DNA, the CDR3 is TGCGCCAGCAGTGAGTCCCGGACAGGAGCGGGGTATGGCTACACCTTC.

This clone has a single count. J is TRBJ2-3 and V is TRBV7-2, with TRBD1 as a possible D gene (6 bases). V lost 5 bases to trimming and J lost 6 bases, with 21 bases between them. Per germline, CDR1 SGHTA and CDR2 FQGNSA. This CDR3 is built from 16 residues. The CDR3, as DNA: TGTGCCAGCAGCGGCTGGGGGCAGGGTGGTGTGGATACGCAGTATTTT. This codes for CASSGWGQGGVDTQYF.

The rearrangement links TRBV27 to TRBJ2-5; tentatively, D is TRBD2 (6 bases). The CDR3 runs 15 residues. CDR1 is MNHEY, CDR2 SMNVEV, per germline (reference sequence). The V end lost 4 bases, the J end lost 2 bases, and 14 bases lay between the germline ends. CDR3 in amino acids: CASSSLKGGQETQYF. The DNA for the CDR3 is TGTGCCAGCAGTTCCCTAAAGGGAGGACAAGAGACCCAGTACTTC.

The chain uses TRBV5-1 and TRBJ2-4, with 9 positions matching TRBD1. CDR1 and CDR2 from the germline V gene are SGHRS and YFSETQ. The CDR3 runs to 13 residues. The trim removed 4 bases at V and 8 bases at J, leaving 4 bases unmatched. The DNA for the CDR3 is TGCGCCAGCAGCCAGACAGGGGGGGACATTCAGTACTTC. Residues: CASSQTGGDIQYF.

The J gene is TRBJ2-7, the V gene TRBV27; no firm D call. Trimming cost V 6 bases and J 3 bases, with 15 bases left between them. The CDR3 sequence is 14 residues long. The V gene's germline CDR1 is MNHEY and CDR2 SMNVEV (reference sequence). DNA for the CDR3: TGTGCCAGCAGAAACCCGGACGGAGTCTACGAGCAGTACTTC. This encodes CASRNPDGVYEQYF.